Described below is a single T cell receptor (beta chain) sequence and its context. Original processing notes: Reference gene primer amplification gave nucleated cell count estimates. Sequencing was performed with immunoSEQ multiplex PCR; in TCRdb, only in-frame clones are kept and a portion is missing. D and trimming come from the DNA, and the V and J calls and clone size come from that table. The sample shows a few hundred thousand clones, 89% of them seen only once. The sample belongs to a study of blood T cell repertoires in COVID-19. Study-wide background: Samples representing acute and convalescent COVID-19 were sourced from the United States, Italy and Spain. Sources were T cells, B-cell-depleted T cells, or PBMCs; the material itself was cDNA or gDNA.

Trimming took off 4 bases at V and 5 bases at J, with 21 bases between the two ends. This CDR3 is built from 16 residues. In germline, CDR1 is SGHKS, CDR2 YYEKEE (reference sequence). The chain has TRBV5-5 and TRBJ1-1; D might be TRBD1 (5 bases). This clonotype was sampled from a woman aged 60-75 years with acute or convalescent COVID-19. The sequencing input was peripheral blood. CDR3 residues: CASSQESGTRGTEAFF. The CDR3 DNA follows: TGTGCCAGCAGCCAAGAGTCCGGGACTCGGGGAACTGAAGCTTTCTTT.